The 18 T cell receptor beta chains below were found in one sample sequenced in a study of T cells in localized non-small cell lung cancer (dated by TCRdb to between 2020 and 2021). Library preparation was by the immunoSEQ multiplex PCR assay. TCRdb holds this immuneACCESS table with in-frame rearrangements only. Some clones are missing; in checked studies, unresolved V genes explain under half, and the rest has no known cause. The table for this sample lists tens of thousands of clones; roughly 86% of them were counted only once. The ten largest clones capture about 15% of the sample. The input for sequencing was peripheral blood, taken before any cancer treatment. These receptor sequences come from a man aged 35 to 69 with stage I squamous cell lung carcinoma.

This chain connects TRBV19 to TRBJ1-1; 8 bases are a match to TRBD1. In germline, CDR1 is LNHDA, CDR2 SQIVND (reference sequence). Trimming took 3 bases from V and 5 from J; bases not matched to a gene: 5. This CDR3 is 14 amino acids long. The CDR3 region is CASSIGQGRTEAFF. In DNA, the CDR3 is TGTGCCAGTAGTATCGGACAGGGACGAACTGAAGCTTTCTTT.

This clone was recorded only once. The V and J genes are TRBV2 and TRBJ1-2, with 8 nucleotides matching TRBD1. This CDR3 is 14 amino acids long. Trimming took 2 bases from V and 8 from J; bases not matched to a gene: 7. The V gene's germline CDR1 is SNHLY and CDR2 FYNNEI. The CDR3 DNA is TGTGCCAGCAGTGAAAGCTGGACAGGGCAGGGCTACACCTTC. Translated: CASSESWTGQGYTF.

The chain links TRBV6-1 to TRBJ1-1; 11 nucleotides agree with TRBD1. CDR3 length equals 15 residues. Per the germline V gene, CDR1 is MNHNS and CDR2 is SASEGT. Trimming cost V 6 bases and J 1 base; bases outside gene matches: 4. The CDR3 loop reads CASRPGTGGNTEAFF. The CDR3 coding sequence is TGTGCCAGCAGGCCCGGGACAGGGGGGAACACTGAAGCTTTCTTT.

The V gene is TRBV29-1, the J gene TRBJ2-7; D is ambiguous. V dropped 6 bases and J dropped 7 bases, with 10 bases sitting between them. The CDR3 covers 10 residues. Germline lookup yields CDR1 SQVTM and CDR2 ANQGSEA. For the CDR3, the DNA is TGCAGCGTCCAAACAACAGAGCAGTACTTC. Encoded protein: CSVQTTEQYF.

V usage is TRBV5-1 and J usage is TRBJ2-2; 8 bases are shared with TRBD1. The V segment lost 5 bases and the J segment 4 bases; nucleotides outside the gene matches: 13. Germline CDR1 is SGHRS and CDR2 is YFSETQ. This CDR3 is built from 17 residues. DNA of the CDR3: TGCGCCAGCAGTCCTAGACAGGGGTCAGCGACCACCGGGGAGCTGTTTTTT. Translation: CASSPRQGSATTGELFF.

The rearrangement uses TRBV4-3 and TRBJ2-2, with D unresolved. This CDR3 region has 14 residues. Trimming removed 1 base at V and 6 bases at J, with 9 bases between. The germline V gene encodes CDR1 LGHNA and CDR2 YSLEER. In DNA, the CDR3 is TGCGCCAGCAGCCAAGTTACGGGCGCCGGGGAGCTGTTTTTT. Translation gives CASSQVTGAGELFF.

This clone occurred a few times. The chain recombines TRBV10-1 with TRBJ2-7; D might be TRBD2 (5 bases). CDR1 is WNHNN and CDR2 is SYGVQD in the germline V gene (reference sequence). V was cut by 0 bases and J by 6 bases, with 9 bases left in between. CDR3 length: 13 residues. The CDR3 nucleotides are TGCGCCAGCAGTGAGTCGGGCCGGGGCGAGCAGTACTTC. Its protein product is CASSESGRGEQYF.

This chain joins TRBV5-1 and TRBJ1-1; D is ambiguous. V shed 9 bases and J shed 1 base, with 19 bases lying between them. The CDR3 runs to 15 residues. CDR1 is SGHRS and CDR2 is YFSETQ in the germline V gene. The CDR3 here is CATRRTGSRNTEAFF. DNA of the CDR3: TGCGCCACCAGGAGGACCGGGTCGAGGAACACTGAAGCTTTCTTT.

The chain employs TRBV10-3 and TRBJ1-3; no firm D call. There are 11 residues in the CDR3. The V end lost 3 bases, the J end lost 4 bases, and 1 base lay between the germline ends. The germline V gene has CDR1 ENHRY and CDR2 SYGVKD. The CDR3 loop reads CAISDGNTIYF. The DNA for the CDR3 is TGTGCCATCAGTGACGGAAACACCATATATTTT.

The chain employs TRBV5-1 and TRBJ1-2; unclear D gene. The V gene lost 0 bases and the J gene lost 2 bases, with 8 bases spanning the gap. The CDR3 runs to 14 residues. Germline-derived CDR1 and CDR2 are SGHRS and YFSETQ. In DNA form, the CDR3 reads TGCGCCAGCAGCTTGGGGCATCAAAACTATGGCTACACCTTC. This encodes CASSLGHQNYGYTF.

The rearrangement links TRBV29-1 to TRBJ2-5, with unresolved D. This CDR3 contains 13 residues. V was cut by 1 base and J by 4 bases, with 10 bases left in between. Germline CDR1 SQVTM, CDR2 ANQGSEA. The DNA of the CDR3 is TGCAGCGTTGAAGGACAAGAAGGAGAGACCCAGTACTTC. Translating gives CSVEGQEGETQYF.

The rearrangement uses TRBV6-1 and TRBJ2-3; TRBD2 matches 9 bases. The J segment lost 2 bases and the V segment lost 6 bases, leaving 3 bases of the junction unmatched. This CDR3 comprises 14 residues. Germline loops: CDR1 MNHNS, CDR2 SASEGT. The CDR3 DNA sequence: TGTGCCAGCAGCTTAGCGGGGGCCACAGATACGCAGTATTTT. It codes for CASSLAGATDTQYF.

V and J are TRBV14 and TRBJ2-2, with TRBD1 identical over 7 bases. The CDR3 spans 16 residues. With V trimmed by 3 bases and J by 1 base, 5 bases remained unmatched. CDR1 is SGHDN, CDR2 FVKESK, per germline. The CDR3 protein is CASSHTGTVNTGELFF. The CDR3 nucleotides read TGTGCCAGCAGCCACACCGGGACAGTGAACACCGGGGAGCTGTTTTTT.

This rearrangement joins TRBV4-3 to TRBJ1-5; D is unresolved. V shed 0 bases and J shed 5 bases, with 8 bases lying between them. From germline, CDR1 is LGHNA and CDR2 YSLEER. CDR3 length equals 14 residues. CDR3 residues: CASSQDRQHQPQHF. The CDR3 DNA follows: TGCGCCAGCAGCCAAGATCGGCAGCATCAGCCCCAGCATTTT.

This rearrangement joins TRBV7-2 to TRBJ1-2; weak D call: TRBD1 (5 bases). V lost 1 base and J 7 bases, leaving 19 bases between the germline ends. Germline V gene sequence: CDR1 SGHTA, CDR2 FQGNSA. The length of the CDR3 is 16 residues. The CDR3, as DNA: TGTGCCAGCAGCTTAGTCTTTCTCAGGGCCGGGGGTGGCTACACCTTC. This gives the protein CASSLVFLRAGGGYTF.

The genes are TRBV28 and TRBJ1-1, with D perhaps TRBD1 (5 bases). The germline V and J ends were trimmed by 6 bases and 1 base, with 15 bases remaining between them. The CDR3 is 15 residues long. Germline CDR1 reads MDHEN; CDR2 reads SYDVKM. The CDR3 loop is CASSPRGAPNTEAFF. Written as DNA, the CDR3 is TGTGCCAGCAGCCCAAGAGGGGCCCCGAACACTGAAGCTTTCTTT.

This chain uses TRBV29-1 with TRBJ1-1; D gene uncertain. The germline V and J ends were trimmed by 6 bases and 8 bases, with 10 bases remaining between them. The CDR3 covers 10 residues. Germline V gene data show CDR1 as SQVTM and CDR2 as ANQGSEA. The CDR3 loop is CSVGPREAFF. CDR3 DNA: TGCAGCGTAGGACCAAGGGAAGCTTTCTTT.

CDR3 DNA: TGCGCCAGCAACGAAATCTACCATCGCTACGAGCAGTACTTC. As protein: CASNEIYHRYEQYF. The rearrangement joins TRBV23-1 to TRBJ2-7, with no clear D. TRBV23-1 is noted as an ORF with a role that remains uncertain. This CDR3 is built from 14 residues. V gave up 7 bases and J gave up 3 bases, with 16 bases separating them.